Only one count was recorded for the clone carrying this T cell receptor (beta chain). Its antigen is as yet unknown. This sample was included in a study of tumor and adjacent non-tumor tissue in lung cancer. About the research overall: Approximately 4 million productive TCRbeta reads were obtained per sample on average. Study-wide findings and caveats: Significantly higher TCR diversity was found in tumor than normal lung. Tumor repertoires had a smaller top 100 clone share than normal lung.

Germline V CDR1 and CDR2: MNHEY, SVGAGI. Between the trimmed V and J ends, which lost 2 bases and 6 bases, there was a span of 20 bases. The CDR3 has 16 amino acids. No cell sorting was done before RNA was extracted from the tissue. Donors were chemotherapy-naive, newly diagnosed lung cancer surgical patients in China, August–late 2014. A modified ARM-PCR protocol with three rounds of nested PCR amplified TCRbeta. TCRdb analysed the multiplex PCR reads with MiXCR anew, one entry per CDR3 protein. Of under 150,000 distinct CDR3 sequences in the sample, roughly 70% were seen once. The sequence derives from a man aged 60 to 75 with small cell lung cancer. The sample was lung tumor tissue. The V gene is TRBV6-5, the J gene TRBJ2-7, with D perhaps assigned TRBD1 or TRBD2 (5 bases each). The CDR3 spells CASSYPDGAHGGEQYF. CDR3 sequence (DNA): TGTGCCAGCAGTTACCCGGACGGAGCCCATGGGGGCGAGCAGTACTTC.